Listed here is a single T cell receptor beta chain. Its antigen is unidentified. The data belong to a study of cytomegalovirus exposure and HLA in healthy donors. General study results and limits: In vitro testing confirmed three CMV-associated chains as specific for CMV antigens.

PCR involved 60 Vbeta and 13 Jbeta primers. Generated by immunoSEQ multiplex PCR, the TCRdb table keeps only in-frame clones and is missing some. The table lists 170,000 or so clones, just under 80% of them singletons, with 1% in the top ten. V lost 0 bases, J lost 9 bases, and 15 bases stayed unmatched. Per the germline V gene, CDR1 is SQVTM and CDR2 is ANQGSEA. The CDR3 spans 16 residues. The V call is TRBV29-1, the J call TRBJ2-5; TRBD2 aligns across 8 bases. This clonotype originated in a woman between 45 and 60 years old in good health and CMV-seropositive. The sequencing sample was made of PBMCs. CDR3 residues: CSVEDGRAGEPAAQYF. CDR3 bases: TGCAGCGTTGAAGATGGTAGAGCGGGGGAGCCGGCGGCCCAGTACTTC.